This T cell receptor beta chain was identified in a study of cytomegalovirus exposure and HLA in healthy donors (dated by TCRdb to between 2016 and 2019). Background for the entire study: According to a later analysis, the 120 validation repertoires were produced on the same platform as the approximately 690 repertoires of the first cohort. The study aimed to test whether signatures of past pathogen exposure could be identified by cataloging public T cell receptors. A separate validation cohort of 100 to 150 different subjects was used in addition to the approximately 700-subject first cohort. High-throughput TCR immunosequencing, statistical association of individual TCRs with disease status, and machine learning were combined to predict cytomegalovirus infection status.

The library relied on the immunoSEQ multiplex PCR assay. As for the original processing: A statistical classification framework was built to diagnose cytomegalovirus status from the catalog of TCR beta chain sequences. TCRdb retrieved this table from immuneACCESS and kept in-frame rearrangements only. Not all clones are present; in checked studies, unresolved V genes account for under half, and no reason is known for the remainder. V and J calls and clone size are those listed in that table; D and trimming were worked out from the DNA. This sample is represented by about 82,000 clones; 85% to 95% of them were singletons. The ten largest clonotypes hold roughly 0.65% of the sample. General study outcomes and caveats: A few of the identified cytomegalovirus-associated TCR beta chains were confirmed in vitro to be specific for cytomegalovirus antigens. The study gave a list of some 150 TCR beta chains associated with cytomegalovirus. Across donors, most TCR sequences were observed very rarely, whereas some public TCRs were present in many individuals. The classifier was reported to diagnose cytomegalovirus status with high specificity and sensitivity in both the original and validation cohorts. In a later analysis, TCRs clustered in the first cohort were found to also tend to co-occur in the 130 or so validation repertoires, with about 94% of cluster scores above 0. The validation cohort had no HLA typing available for a later analysis, so co-occurrence within that cohort was assessed over all 120 or so repertoires. It was suggested by the authors that the approach could potentially be generalized to other disease states and immunological phenotypes.

The CDR3 spans 15 residues, from the cysteine through the phenylalanine. The CDR3 DNA has 45 bases and is translated from base 1. V is pared back by 3 bases and J by 7 bases, with 16 bases lying between the germline termini. In the germline V gene (reference sequence), CDR1 corresponds to SGHAT and CDR2 to FQDESV. A remark on this clone: Its antigen specificity is not known. It has no much larger one-base neighbor in the sample; base qualities were not kept.

Separate from the approximately 700-subject first cohort, the validation cohort of about 130 subjects was the group to which the donors belonged. The specimen sequenced was PBMCs. The chain is made from TRBV11-1 and TRBJ2-1; tentative D gene TRBD2, with 7 bases matching. This clonotype was sampled from a man between 18 and 29 years old in good health and CMV-seronegative. The nucleotide sequence reads as follows: TGTGCCAGCAGCTTGGGGGCGGGAGTGGTAAATGAGCAGTTCTTC. This yields the protein CASSLGAGVVNEQFF.